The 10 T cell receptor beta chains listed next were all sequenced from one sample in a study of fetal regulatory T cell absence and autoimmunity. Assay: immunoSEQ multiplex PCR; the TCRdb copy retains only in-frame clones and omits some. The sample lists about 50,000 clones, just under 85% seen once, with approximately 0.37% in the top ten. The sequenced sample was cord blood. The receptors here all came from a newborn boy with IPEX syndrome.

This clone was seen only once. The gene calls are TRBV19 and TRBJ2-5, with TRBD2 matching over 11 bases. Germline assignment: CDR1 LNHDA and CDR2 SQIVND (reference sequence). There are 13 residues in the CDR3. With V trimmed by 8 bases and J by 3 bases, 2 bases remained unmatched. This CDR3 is CASGLAGKETQYF. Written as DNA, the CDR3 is TGTGCCAGTGGACTAGCGGGTAAAGAGACCCAGTACTTC. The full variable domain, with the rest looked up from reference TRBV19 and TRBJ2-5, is DGGITQSPKYLFRKEGQNVTLSCEQNLNHDAMYWYRQDPGQGLRLIYYSQIVNDFQKGDIAEGYSVSREKKESFPLTVTSAQKNPTAFYLCASGLAGKETQYFGPGTRLLVL.

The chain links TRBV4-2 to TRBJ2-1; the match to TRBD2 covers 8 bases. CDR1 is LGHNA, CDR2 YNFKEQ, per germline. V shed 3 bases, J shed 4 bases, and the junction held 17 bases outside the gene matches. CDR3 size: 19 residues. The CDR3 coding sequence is TGTGCCAGCAGCCAGGGCGGAGGTTTCGGGGGGGCCTTTTACAATGAGCAGTTCTTC. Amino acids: CASSQGGGFGGAFYNEQFF.

CDR3 in amino acids: CASSIATHSSGNTIYF. DNA for the CDR3: TGTGCCAGTAGTATAGCGACTCATAGCTCTGGAAACACCATATATTTT. The chain joins TRBV19 to TRBJ1-3; no definite D call. From germline, CDR1 is LNHDA and CDR2 SQIVND (reference sequence). The V end lost 1 base, the J end lost 0 bases, and 10 bases lay between the germline ends. The CDR3 spans 16 residues. Variable domain in full (rest from reference TRBV19 and TRBJ1-3): DGGITQSPKYLFRKEGQNVTLSCEQNLNHDAMYWYRQDPGQGLRLIYYSQIVNDFQKGDIAEGYSVSREKKESFPLTVTSAQKNPTAFYLCASSIATHSSGNTIYFGEGSWLTVV.

The CDR3 spells CASKASGGFTDTQYF. The CDR3 nucleotides are TGCGCCAGCAAGGCTAGCGGGGGGTTCACAGATACGCAGTATTTT. The chain carries TRBV4-1 and TRBJ2-3, with 11 positions matching TRBD2. The CDR3 spans 15 residues. The J segment lost 2 bases and the V segment lost 7 bases, leaving 5 bases of the junction unmatched. Per the germline V gene, CDR1 is MGHRA and CDR2 is YSYEKL.

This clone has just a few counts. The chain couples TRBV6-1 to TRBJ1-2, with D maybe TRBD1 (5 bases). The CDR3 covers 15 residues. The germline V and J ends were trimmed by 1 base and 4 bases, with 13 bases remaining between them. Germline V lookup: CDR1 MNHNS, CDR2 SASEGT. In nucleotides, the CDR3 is TGTGCCAGCAGTGAAGTGCTAGGGGAATTCTATGGCTACACCTTC. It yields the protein CASSEVLGEFYGYTF.

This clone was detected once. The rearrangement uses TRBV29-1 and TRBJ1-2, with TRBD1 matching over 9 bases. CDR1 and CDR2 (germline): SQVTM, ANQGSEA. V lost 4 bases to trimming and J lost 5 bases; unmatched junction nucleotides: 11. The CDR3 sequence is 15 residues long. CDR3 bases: TGCAGCGTTGGATACCGGGACAGGGAAGGGTATGGCTACACCTTC. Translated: CSVGYRDREGYGYTF.

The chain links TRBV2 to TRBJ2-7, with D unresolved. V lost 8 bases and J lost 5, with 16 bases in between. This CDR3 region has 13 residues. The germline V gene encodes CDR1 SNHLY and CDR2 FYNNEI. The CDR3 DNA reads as TGTGCCAGCGGAAGGGAAAGGGTCCACGAGCAGTACTTC. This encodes CASGRERVHEQYF.

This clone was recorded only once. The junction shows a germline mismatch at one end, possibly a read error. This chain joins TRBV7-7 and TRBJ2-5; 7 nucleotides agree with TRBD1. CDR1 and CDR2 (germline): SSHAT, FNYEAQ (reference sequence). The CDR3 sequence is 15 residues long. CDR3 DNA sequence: TGTGCTAGCAGCTTAGGGTCAGGGGGAAGTGAGACCCAGTACTTC. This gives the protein CASSLGSGGSETQYF. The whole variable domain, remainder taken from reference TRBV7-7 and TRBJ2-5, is GAGVSQSPRYKVTKRGQDVTLRCDPISSHATLYWYQQALGQGPEFLTYFNYEAQPDKSGLPSDRFSAERPEGSISTLTIQRTEQRDSAMYRCASSLGSGGSETQYFGPGTRLLVL.

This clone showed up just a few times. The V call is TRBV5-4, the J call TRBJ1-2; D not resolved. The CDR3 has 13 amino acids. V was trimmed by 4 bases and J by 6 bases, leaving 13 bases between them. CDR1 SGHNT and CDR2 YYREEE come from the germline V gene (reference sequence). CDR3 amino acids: CASSPLPGNGYTF. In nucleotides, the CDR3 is TGTGCCAGCAGCCCCCTACCCGGGAATGGCTACACCTTC.

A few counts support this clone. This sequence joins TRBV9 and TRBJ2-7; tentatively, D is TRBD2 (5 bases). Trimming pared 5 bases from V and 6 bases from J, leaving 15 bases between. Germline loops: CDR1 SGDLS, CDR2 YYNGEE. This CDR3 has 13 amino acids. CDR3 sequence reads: CASSPGRVSEQYF. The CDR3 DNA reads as TGTGCCAGCAGTCCTGGGCGGGTGTCCGAGCAGTACTTC.